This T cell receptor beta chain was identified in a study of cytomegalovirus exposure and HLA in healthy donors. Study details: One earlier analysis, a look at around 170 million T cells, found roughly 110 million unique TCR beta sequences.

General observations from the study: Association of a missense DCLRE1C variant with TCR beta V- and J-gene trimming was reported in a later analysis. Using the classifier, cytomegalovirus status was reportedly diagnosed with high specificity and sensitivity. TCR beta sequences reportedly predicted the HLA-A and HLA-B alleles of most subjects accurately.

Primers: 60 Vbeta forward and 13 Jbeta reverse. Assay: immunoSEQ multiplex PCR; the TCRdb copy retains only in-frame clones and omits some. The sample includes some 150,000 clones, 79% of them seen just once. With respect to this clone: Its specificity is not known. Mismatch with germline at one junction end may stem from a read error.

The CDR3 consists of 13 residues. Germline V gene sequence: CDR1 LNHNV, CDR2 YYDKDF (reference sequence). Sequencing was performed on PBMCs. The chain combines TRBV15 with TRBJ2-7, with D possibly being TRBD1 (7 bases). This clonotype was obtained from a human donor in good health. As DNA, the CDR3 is TGTACCACCAGCAGGGGGGCCTACTACGAGCAGTACTTC. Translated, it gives CTTSRGAYYEQYF.